This TCR beta chain was identified during a study of blood T cell repertoires in COVID-19. Study context: Collection of acute and convalescent COVID-19 samples took place in the United States, Italy and Spain. T cells, B-cell-depleted T cells, or PBMCs supplied cDNA or gDNA.

This CDR3 contains 14 residues. Germline V lookup: CDR1 KGHSH, CDR2 LQKENI. V shed 2 bases, J shed 4 bases, and the junction held 5 bases outside the gene matches. In the source study's methods: Cell counts per sample came from amplifying reference gene primers. Profiling relied on immunoSEQ multiplex PCR, and the TCRdb table lists in-frame clones only, not all of them. V and J calls and clone size are given by that table; D and trimming were obtained from the DNA. This table has some 200,000 clones, approximately 82% appearing once. The sequencing sample was made of peripheral blood. The receptor was derived from a human donor with acute or convalescent COVID-19. The donor label of this sample is uncertain. The rearrangement uses TRBV18 and TRBJ2-7; 7 positions match TRBD1. The CDR3 DNA is TGTGCCAGCTCACCAAGGAGACAGGGATACGAGCAGTACTTC. This sequence encodes CASSPRRQGYEQYF.